One T cell receptor (beta chain) is described in this entry. Its antigen is undetermined. Patients were ruled out by autoimmune disease history or systemic immunosuppression. The sample is drawn from a study of OX40 agonist ivuxolimab in advanced cancers. At the level of the study: Dose-escalation patients' cancers were hepatocellular carcinoma, melanoma, renal cell or head and neck cancer.

Study-wide results and caveats: Partial responders at 0.1-3.0 mg/kg had among the lowest clonal expansion.

The assay was immunoSEQ multiplex PCR, and TCRdb's table has in-frame clones only and misses some. The sample includes roughly 53,000 clones, 80% to 85% of them seen just once. From germline, CDR1 is SGHTA and CDR2 FQGNSA. The CDR3 length is 14 residues. V was cut by 1 base and J by 3 bases, with 9 bases left in between. The specimen comprised CD4+ or CD8+ T cells sorted from blood, sampled in a trial of the OX40 agonist ivuxolimab. This receptor was identified in an adult with an advanced solid tumor such as melanoma, head and neck, liver or kidney cancer. The V and J genes are TRBV7-2 and TRBJ1-1; no clear D gene. In DNA, the CDR3 is TGTGCCAGCAGCTTAGATGCAGGTTACACTGAAGCTTTCTTT. The encoded protein is CASSLDAGYTEAFF.